A single sample is the source of the 30 T cell receptor beta chains below, sequenced in a study of shared clonotypes between healthy human individuals. Naive CD8 cells lacked CD45RO, underwent positive selection for CCR7 and left out terminally differentiated effector memory CD45RA+ cells. Sequenced by immunoSEQ multiplex PCR; TCRdb stores in-frame clones only, minus some. In the table there are about 2.2 million clones, around 93% of which are singletons. Specimen: naive CD8+ T cells from PBMCs. The source of these receptors is a man younger than 30 in good health. Some clones in this sample may be carry-over from other donors' samples.

The J gene is TRBJ1-5, the V gene TRBV27; D unresolved. Germline CDR1 is MNHEY and CDR2 is SMNVEV (reference sequence). This CDR3 comprises 19 residues. V lost 1 base and J 0 bases, leaving 19 bases between the germline ends. In nucleotides, the CDR3 is TGTGCCAGCAGTTTATTCGGTGGTTCGGTCAGGAGTAGCAATCAGCCCCAGCATTTT. Residues: CASSLFGGSVRSSNQPQHF.

The genes are TRBV9 and TRBJ2-7; D gene uncertain. V shed 1 base and J shed 7 bases, with 3 bases lying between them. The CDR3 has 10 amino acids. CDR1 is SGDLS, CDR2 YYNGEE, per germline. The CDR3 reads CASSVKEQYF. The CDR3 region has the DNA TGTGCCAGCAGCGTAAAAGAGCAGTACTTC.

The chain employs TRBV28 and TRBJ2-7; 9 nucleotides line up with TRBD2. The V segment lost 7 bases and the J segment 5 bases; nucleotides outside the gene matches: 9. Germline loops: CDR1 MDHEN, CDR2 SYDVKM. The CDR3 is made up of 14 amino acids. The CDR3 DNA is TGTGCCAGCACCTTCAGCGGGAGGAGCCACGAGCAGTACTTC. This gives the protein CASTFSGRSHEQYF. Together with reference TRBV28 and TRBJ2-7, the CDR3 gives the full variable domain: DVKVTQSSRYLVKRTGEKVFLECVQDMDHENMFWYRQDPGLGLRLIYFSYDVKMKEKGDIPEGYSVSREKKERFSLILESASTNQTSMYLCASTFSGRSHEQYFGPGTRLTVT.

V is TRBV29-1 and J is TRBJ2-1, with 8 bases aligning to TRBD2. J lost 2 bases, V lost 7 bases, and 7 bases had no gene match. Germline values: CDR1 SQVTM, CDR2 ANQGSEA. The CDR3 length is 14 residues. The CDR3 DNA reads as TGCAGCGGCCCCGCGGGGGGCCCCTACAATGAGCAGTTCTTC. Its protein is CSGPAGGPYNEQFF.

This chain joins TRBV9 and TRBJ2-3; D assignment may be TRBD1 or TRBD2 (5 bases each). Germline CDR1 reads SGDLS; CDR2 reads YYNGEE. The CDR3 loop spans 17 amino acids. The V end was cut by 4 bases, the J end by 1 base, with 19 bases between. The CDR3 loop reads CASSIRDPPRGTDTQYF. CDR3 nucleotides: TGTGCCAGCAGCATCCGGGACCCCCCGCGAGGCACAGATACGCAGTATTTT.

This chain joins TRBV11-1 and TRBJ2-2; TRBD2 might be the D (6 bases). Trimming cost V 4 bases and J 3 bases, with 12 bases left between them. The CDR3 consists of 15 residues. Germline loops: CDR1 SGHAT, CDR2 FQDESV (reference sequence). CDR3 in amino acids: CASSYGTPYTGELFF. The CDR3 region has the DNA TGTGCCAGCAGCTACGGGACTCCATACACCGGGGAGCTGTTTTTT.

The chain has TRBV5-4 and TRBJ1-1, with a possible D match to TRBD1 (6 bases). The CDR3 runs 15 residues. V shed 3 bases and J shed 6 bases, with 18 bases lying between them. Germline-derived CDR1 and CDR2 are SGHNT and YYREEE (reference sequence). Written as DNA, the CDR3 is TGTGCCAGCAGCTCCAACCAGGCAGGGGTAGCTGAAGCTTTCTTT. Translating it yields CASSSNQAGVAEAFF.

Note on this clone: This same CDR3 is encoded by further DNA sequences in the sample. The V call is TRBV27, the J call TRBJ2-1; 8 bases align to TRBD2. V was clipped by 2 bases and J by 2 bases; unmatched bases: 2. Germline CDR1 is MNHEY and CDR2 is SMNVEV (reference sequence). The CDR3 spans 15 residues. CDR3 sequence (DNA): TGTGCCAGCAGTTTAAGCGGGAGTCCCTACAATGAGCAGTTCTTC. Translation: CASSLSGSPYNEQFF.

This chain joins TRBV4-3 and TRBJ1-4, with 7 bases identical to TRBD1. Unmatched junction bases numbered 9, after V lost 4 bases and J lost 10 bases. The CDR3 sequence is 14 residues long. Germline loops: CDR1 LGHNA, CDR2 YSLEER. The CDR3 protein is CASSLQGLGGKLFF. CDR3 DNA sequence: TGCGCCAGCAGCCTACAGGGGCTTGGGGGAAAACTGTTTTTT.

The V and J genes are TRBV5-4 and TRBJ2-7, with no clear D. The CDR3 extends over 14 amino acids. V lost 0 bases and J lost 1, with 8 bases in between. Per germline, CDR1 SGHNT and CDR2 YYREEE (reference sequence). The CDR3 region is CASSLAARSYEQYF. The CDR3 nucleotides read TGTGCCAGCAGCTTGGCCGCACGGTCCTACGAGCAGTACTTC.

The chain combines TRBV6-1 with TRBJ2-1, with 7 bases fitting TRBD1. Trimming removed 3 bases from V and 9 bases from J; junction bases left unmatched: 5. The CDR3 spans 13 residues. CDR1 MNHNS and CDR2 SASEGT come from the germline V gene. CDR3 in amino acids: CASSDDRVGEQFF. The CDR3 nucleotides read TGTGCCAGCAGTGACGACAGGGTGGGTGAGCAGTTCTTC.

This clone turned up a few times. The V and J genes are TRBV28 and TRBJ1-5; TRBD1 aligns across 8 bases. The CDR3 length is 16 residues. The junction had 11 bases not matched to a gene; V was cut back by 5 bases and J by 5 bases. Germline V gives CDR1 MDHEN, CDR2 SYDVKM. The CDR3, as DNA: TGTGCCAGCAGTCATCTGGACAGGGACGTAGATCAGCCCCAGCATTTT. This encodes CASSHLDRDVDQPQHF.

To note about this clone: In the same sample, other DNA sequences code for this CDR3. J is TRBJ2-7 and V is TRBV11-2; 7 nucleotides align to TRBD2. The J segment lost 4 bases and the V segment lost 5 bases, leaving 2 bases of the junction unmatched. The CDR3 runs to 12 residues. Germline values: CDR1 SGHAT, CDR2 FQNNGV. The CDR3 is CASSPGGYEQYF. CDR3 DNA sequence: TGTGCCAGCAGCCCGGGGGGTTACGAGCAGTACTTC.

This clone was detected only once. J is TRBJ2-1 and V is TRBV7-6; the match to TRBD2 covers 8 bases. Trimming took 5 bases from V and 2 from J; bases not matched to a gene: 5. This CDR3 has 15 amino acids. The V gene's germline CDR1 is SGHVS and CDR2 FNYEAQ. This CDR3 reads CASSPIAGTYNEQFF. CDR3 bases: TGTGCCAGCAGCCCGATAGCGGGAACCTACAATGAGCAGTTCTTC.

This chain uses TRBV28 with TRBJ1-5; a possible D gene is TRBD1 (5 bases). Trimming removed 3 bases at V and 1 base at J, with 13 bases between. The CDR3 has 16 amino acids. CDR1 MDHEN and CDR2 SYDVKM come from the germline V gene. CDR3 loop: CASSLSGHVSNQPQHF. The CDR3 DNA reads TGTGCCAGCAGTTTGAGCGGACACGTAAGCAATCAGCCCCAGCATTTT.

In its sample, this clone was seen a few times. The chain has TRBV4-1 and TRBJ2-2; D is undetermined. In germline, CDR1 is MGHRA, CDR2 YSYEKL. Trimming left V 0 bases short and J 7 bases short, with 6 bases between. The CDR3 length is 13 residues. The CDR3 DNA sequence: TGCGCCAGCAGCCAAGATCATGGCGGGGAGCTGTTTTTT. Protein product: CASSQDHGGELFF.

V gene TRBV9 combines with J gene TRBJ1-1, with D tentatively TRBD1 (6 bases). V dropped 3 bases and J dropped 5 bases, with 23 bases sitting between them. Germline CDR1 reads SGDLS; CDR2 reads YYNGEE. The CDR3 contains 17 residues. The CDR3 reads CASSAGRTQGRWTEAFF. The DNA for the CDR3 is TGTGCCAGCAGCGCCGGCCGGACGCAGGGGAGGTGGACTGAAGCTTTCTTT.

The chain recombines TRBV5-8 with TRBJ1-2, with no clear D. Trimming removed 2 bases from V and 2 bases from J, with 7 bases in between. Germline lookup yields CDR1 SGHTS and CDR2 YDEGEE. The length of the CDR3 is 13 residues. The CDR3 nucleotides are TGTGCCAGCAGCTTCATTTCCAACTATGGCTACACCTTC. This encodes CASSFISNYGYTF.

In DNA form, the CDR3 reads TGTGCCAGCAGCGGGCTACTAGCGGGAGTTGACAATGAGCAGTTCTTC. This sequence encodes CASSGLLAGVDNEQFF. V is TRBV7-9 and J is TRBJ2-1; the match to TRBD2 covers 11 bases. Per germline, CDR1 SEHNR and CDR2 FQNEAQ (reference sequence). The CDR3 consists of 16 residues. The V and J ends lost 5 bases and 5 bases, in that order; junction bases with no gene match: 8.

The chain is built from TRBV19 and TRBJ1-3, with 7 positions matching TRBD1. Trimming removed 7 bases from V and 0 bases from J; junction bases left unmatched: 12. Germline V gene sequence: CDR1 LNHDA, CDR2 SQIVND (reference sequence). The length of the CDR3 is 17 residues. The DNA of the CDR3 is TGTGCCAGTACTAGGACAGGTACGGGCCTCTCTGGAAACACCATATATTTT. Amino acids: CASTRTGTGLSGNTIYF.

The chain is built from TRBV11-1 and TRBJ2-5; D might be TRBD2 (7 bases). Trimming stripped 4 bases from V and 7 bases from J, with 16 bases between. The germline V gene encodes CDR1 SGHAT and CDR2 FQDESV (reference sequence). The CDR3 has 14 amino acids. CDR3 sequence reads: CASSSKGEGRTQYF. Written as DNA, the CDR3 is TGTGCCAGCAGCTCTAAGGGGGAGGGAAGGACCCAGTACTTC. Based on the CDR3 plus reference TRBV11-1 and TRBJ2-5, the full variable domain is EAEVAQSPRYKITEKSQAVAFWCDPISGHATLYWYRQILGQGPELLVQFQDESVVDDSQLPKDRFSAERLKGVDSTLKIQPAELGDSAMYLCASSSKGEGRTQYFGPGTRLLVL.

This rearrangement joins TRBV13 to TRBJ2-1; the match to TRBD2 covers 7 bases. The CDR3 consists of 17 residues. Germline loops: CDR1 PRHDT, CDR2 FYEKMQ (reference sequence). J was trimmed by 5 bases and V by 0 bases; bases with no gene match: 10. The CDR3 sequence is CASSLGGRAYLDNEQFF. Here the CDR3 DNA reads TGTGCCAGCAGCTTAGGTGGGAGGGCCTATTTGGACAATGAGCAGTTCTTC.

The V and J genes are TRBV28 and TRBJ2-7; 7 bases line up with TRBD2. V dropped 5 bases and J dropped 2; count of bases not matched to a gene: 12. The CDR3 consists of 16 residues. Germline V CDR1 and CDR2: MDHEN, SYDVKM. The CDR3 DNA follows: TGTGCCAGCAGTCAGCTAATAGGGGAGGGCCCCTACGAGCAGTACTTC. It codes for CASSQLIGEGPYEQYF.

The chain has TRBV5-1 and TRBJ2-3; 8 bases line up with TRBD2. CDR1 is SGHRS and CDR2 is YFSETQ in the germline V gene. J was trimmed by 2 bases and V by 3 bases; bases with no gene match: 8. There are 16 residues in the CDR3. CDR3 sequence: CASSSERERVTDTQYF. The CDR3 region has the DNA TGCGCCAGCAGCTCAGAGCGGGAGCGGGTCACAGATACGCAGTATTTT.

The DNA for the CDR3 is TGTGCCAGCAGCCCCGGGGCCGGGAATACTGAAGCTTTCTTT. It yields the protein CASSPGAGNTEAFF. V usage is TRBV7-2 and J usage is TRBJ1-1, with D perhaps matching TRBD1 (5 bases). The CDR3 has 14 residues. CDR1 is SGHTA and CDR2 is FQGNSA in the germline V gene. The germline V and J ends were trimmed by 5 bases and 5 bases, with 15 bases remaining between them. Drawing the rest from reference TRBV7-2 and TRBJ1-1, the complete variable domain is GAGVSQSPSNKVTEKGKDVELRCDPISGHTALYWYRQSLGQGLEFLIYFQGNSAPDKSGLPSDRFSAERTGGSVSTLTIQRTQQEDSAVYLCASSPGAGNTEAFFGQGTRLTVV.

This chain uses TRBV4-1 with TRBJ1-2; no clear D. V lost 1 base, J lost 0 bases, and 15 bases lay in between. The length of the CDR3 is 17 residues. Germline CDR1 reads MGHRA; CDR2 reads YSYEKL. The CDR3 sequence is CASSQARDQEANYGYTF. Written as DNA, the CDR3 is TGCGCCAGCAGCCAAGCAAGGGATCAGGAAGCTAACTATGGCTACACCTTC.

This clone showed up just a few times. This chain uses TRBV7-2 with TRBJ1-1; D unresolved. CDR3 length equals 11 residues. V was clipped by 0 bases and J by 8 bases, with 4 bases between them. Germline CDR1 reads SGHTA; CDR2 reads FQGNSA. Here the CDR3 reads CASSLAREAFF. In DNA form, the CDR3 reads TGTGCCAGCAGCTTAGCCCGGGAAGCTTTCTTT.

The chain recombines TRBV5-4 with TRBJ1-3; D is perhaps TRBD1 (5 bases). CDR1 and CDR2 (germline): SGHNT, YYREEE (reference sequence). Deletions cut 2 bases from V and 1 base from J, with 7 bases between. This CDR3 spans 14 amino acids. The CDR3 DNA follows: TGTGCCAGCAGCTTCGACAGTTCTGGAAACACCATATATTTT. It specifies CASSFDSSGNTIYF.

The chain employs TRBV9 and TRBJ2-7; D might be TRBD1 (5 bases). Between the trimmed V and J ends, which lost 3 bases and 4 bases, there was a span of 11 bases. Per the germline V gene, CDR1 is SGDLS and CDR2 is YYNGEE. This CDR3 has 13 amino acids. CDR3 protein: CASSDGHKYEQYF. The DNA of the CDR3 is TGTGCCAGCAGCGATGGACACAAATACGAGCAGTACTTC. Variable domain in full (rest from reference TRBV9 and TRBJ2-7): DSGVTQTPKHLITATGQRVTLRCSPRSGDLSVYWYQQSLDQGLQFLIQYYNGEERAKGNILERFSAQQFPDLHSELNLSSLELGDSALYFCASSDGHKYEQYFGPGTRLTVT.

V and J are TRBV9 and TRBJ2-7; possibly TRBD1 for D (6 bases). Germline V gene data show CDR1 as SGDLS and CDR2 as YYNGEE. The germline V and J ends were trimmed by 0 bases and 2 bases, with 15 bases remaining between them. The CDR3 is made up of 16 amino acids. CDR3 region: CASSVGPGQNPYEQYF. CDR3 in DNA: TGTGCCAGCAGCGTAGGCCCCGGACAGAATCCCTACGAGCAGTACTTC.